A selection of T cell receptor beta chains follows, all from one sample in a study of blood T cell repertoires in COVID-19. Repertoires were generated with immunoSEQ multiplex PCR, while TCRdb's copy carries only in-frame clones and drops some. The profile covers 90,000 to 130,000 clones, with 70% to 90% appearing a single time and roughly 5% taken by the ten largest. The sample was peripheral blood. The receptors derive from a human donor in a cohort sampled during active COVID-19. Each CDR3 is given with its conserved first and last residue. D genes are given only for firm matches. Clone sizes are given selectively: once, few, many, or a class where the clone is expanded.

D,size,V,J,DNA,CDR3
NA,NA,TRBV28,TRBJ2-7,TGTGCCAGCAGTATCGCCCTAGCTCCCGAGCAGTACTTC,CASSIALAPEQYF
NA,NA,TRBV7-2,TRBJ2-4,TGTGCCAGCAGCTTAGTCGGAGGGGCCCAAGCGTACTTC,CASSLVGGAQAYF
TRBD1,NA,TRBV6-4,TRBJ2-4,TGTGCCAGCAGTGACGGTCCAGGGGGCTACATTCAGTACTTC,CASSDGPGGYIQYF
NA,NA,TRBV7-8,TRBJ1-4,TGTGCCAGCAGCCCCCGAGGGACATTCGAAAAACTGTTTTTT,CASSPRGTFEKLFF
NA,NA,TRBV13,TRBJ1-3,TGTGCCAGCAGCTTCCAGGAGACTAGTACCATATATTTT,CASSFQETSTIYF
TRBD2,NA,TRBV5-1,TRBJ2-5,TGCGCCAGCAGCCTACCGGGACTAGCGGAACAAGAGACCCAGTACTTC,CASSLPGLAEQETQYF
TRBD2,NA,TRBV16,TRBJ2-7,TGTGCCAGCAGCCAAGTAGCGGGAGGGCCCTACGAGCAGTACTTC,CASSQVAGGPYEQYF
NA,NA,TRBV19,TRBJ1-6,TGTGCCAGTAGTATTAGCGTACAGAGCTCCTATAATTCACCCCTCCACTTT,CASSISVQSSYNSPLHF
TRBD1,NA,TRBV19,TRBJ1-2,TGTGCCAGTAGTATGAAACCTGGACAGGTCGATGGCTACACCTTC,CASSMKPGQVDGYTF
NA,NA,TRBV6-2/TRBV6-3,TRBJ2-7,TGTGCCAGCAGTTACCTTAGCGGTTACGAGCAGTACTTC,CASSYLSGYEQYF
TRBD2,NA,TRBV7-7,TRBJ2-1,TGTGCTAGCAGCCCGACTAGCGGGAGGGCCCCAGGTAATGAGCAGTTCTTC,CASSPTSGRAPGNEQFF
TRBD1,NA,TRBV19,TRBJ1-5,TGTGCCAGTACCCACTCACAGGGGGGGTTTGATCAGCCCCAGCATTTT,CASTHSQGGFDQPQHF
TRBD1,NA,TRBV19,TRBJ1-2,TGTGCCAAAAACCGGGACAGGAATAACTATGGCTACACCTTC,CAKNRDRNNYGYTF
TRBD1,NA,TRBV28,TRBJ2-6,TGTGCCAGCAGGCCTACAGGGGCTGGGGCCAACGTCCTGACTTTC,CASRPTGAGANVLTF
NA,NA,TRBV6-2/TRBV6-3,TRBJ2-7,TGTGCCAGCAGTTACTCAAGGGGGAGCTCTCGCGAGCAGTACTTC,CASSYSRGSSREQYF
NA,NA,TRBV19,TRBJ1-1,TGTGCCAGTAGTGCGTCAGGGTCGGGGAACACTGAAGCTTTCTTT,CASSASGSGNTEAFF
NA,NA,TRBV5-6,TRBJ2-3,TGTGCCAGCAGCTTGGTGTCCTACACAGATACGCAGTATTTT,CASSLVSYTDTQYF
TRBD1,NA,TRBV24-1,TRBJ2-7,TGTGCCACCAGTGATGGACAGGGTTTATTCGAGCAGTACTTC,CATSDGQGLFEQYF
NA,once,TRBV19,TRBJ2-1,TGTGCCAGTCGCCGGAGGTCTTACAATGAGCAGTTCTTC,CASRRRSYNEQFF
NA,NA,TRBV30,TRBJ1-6,TGTGCCTGGAAAGTTCCAGGGAATTCACCCCTCCACTTT,CAWKVPGNSPLHF